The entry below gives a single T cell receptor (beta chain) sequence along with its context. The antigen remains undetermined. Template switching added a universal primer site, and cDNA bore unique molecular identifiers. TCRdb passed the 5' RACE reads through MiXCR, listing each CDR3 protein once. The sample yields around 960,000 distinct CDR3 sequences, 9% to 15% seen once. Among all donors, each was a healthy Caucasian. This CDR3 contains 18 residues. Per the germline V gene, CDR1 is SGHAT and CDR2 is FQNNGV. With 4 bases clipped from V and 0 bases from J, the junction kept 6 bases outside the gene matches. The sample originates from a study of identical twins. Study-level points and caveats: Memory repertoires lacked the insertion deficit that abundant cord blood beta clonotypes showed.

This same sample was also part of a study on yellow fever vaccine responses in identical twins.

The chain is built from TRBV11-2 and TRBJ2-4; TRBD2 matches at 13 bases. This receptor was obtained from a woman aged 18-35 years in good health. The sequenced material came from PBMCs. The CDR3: CASSSGLAGFLAKNIQYF. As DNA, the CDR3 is TGTGCCAGCAGCTCGGGACTAGCGGGGTTTCTAGCCAAAAACATTCAGTACTTC.